A selection of T cell receptor beta chains follows, all from one sample in a study of T-cell memory formation after mild COVID-19. TCRdb processed the 5' RACE reads anew with MiXCR; each CDR3 protein has one entry. The table includes under 550,000 distinct CDR3 sequences, roughly 18% detected once. What was sequenced was PBMCs or a T cell subset sorted from them (not recorded which). The receptors originated from a man aged 18 to 30 who had mild COVID-19 (a few samples of this study predate the infection). Cell type and time point are not known. The CDR3 runs from the conserved cysteine through the conserved F or W. D genes are given only for firm matches. The size field is filled for only some rows; it gives once, few, many or a size class.

v_gene: TRBV3-1; j_gene: TRBJ2-1; d_gene: NA; abundance: NA; CDR3nt: TGTGCCAGCAGCCAAGATACTAGGGAACATGAGCAGTTCTTC; CDR3aa: CASSQDTREHEQFF
v_gene: TRBV6-6; j_gene: TRBJ1-4; d_gene: NA; abundance: few; CDR3nt: TGTGCCAGCAGTGTGAATGAAAAACTGTTTTTT; CDR3aa: CASSVNEKLFF
v_gene: TRBV7-2; j_gene: TRBJ2-3; d_gene: TRBD2; abundance: few; CDR3nt: TGTGCCAGCAGCCAACTAGCGGGAACCACAGATACGCAGTATTTT; CDR3aa: CASSQLAGTTDTQYF
v_gene: TRBV20-1; j_gene: TRBJ1-2; d_gene: NA; abundance: few; CDR3nt: TGCAGTGCTAGGGGACGGTCCTATGGCTACACCTTC; CDR3aa: CSARGRSYGYTF
v_gene: TRBV20-1; j_gene: TRBJ1-4; d_gene: NA; abundance: few; CDR3nt: TGCAGTGCTAGTAAAGGACTCCCAGATGAAAAACTGTTTTTT; CDR3aa: CSASKGLPDEKLFF
v_gene: TRBV6-6; j_gene: TRBJ2-7; d_gene: NA; abundance: NA; CDR3nt: TGTGCCAGCAGTCCGCCCCTTCCAACCTACGAGCAGTACTTC; CDR3aa: CASSPPLPTYEQYF
v_gene: TRBV5-1; j_gene: TRBJ1-1; d_gene: NA; abundance: few; CDR3nt: TGCGCCAGCAGCTTGGCTTGGAGCCAGGGGCTAGCTGAAGCTTTCTTT; CDR3aa: CASSLAWSQGLAEAFF
v_gene: TRBV29-1; j_gene: TRBJ2-7; d_gene: NA; abundance: few; CDR3nt: TGCAGCGTTGAAGACCGGGTAATCGGGTCCTACGAGCAGTACTTC; CDR3aa: CSVEDRVIGSYEQYF
v_gene: TRBV16; j_gene: TRBJ1-2; d_gene: TRBD1; abundance: few; CDR3nt: TGTGCCAGCGGACCAGGGGGCGATGGCTACACCTTC; CDR3aa: CASGPGGDGYTF
v_gene: TRBV7-2; j_gene: TRBJ1-5; d_gene: NA; abundance: NA; CDR3nt: TGTGCCAGCAGCTTAAAGGGACGCAATCAGCCCCAGCATTTT; CDR3aa: CASSLKGRNQPQHF
v_gene: TRBV6-5; j_gene: TRBJ2-2; d_gene: NA; abundance: NA; CDR3nt: TGTGCCACGCACGACCCCGGGCGAATCACCGGGGAGCTGTTTTTT; CDR3aa: CATHDPGRITGELFF
v_gene: TRBV12-3/TRBV12-4; j_gene: TRBJ2-7; d_gene: TRBD2; abundance: few; CDR3nt: TGTGCCAGCAAGACCCGGGGGGGGCGCGAGCAGTACTTC; CDR3aa: CASKTRGGREQYF
v_gene: TRBV27; j_gene: TRBJ1-5; d_gene: NA; abundance: few; CDR3nt: TGTGCCAGCAGTCGCCCGGAAGGGCCCCAGCATTTT; CDR3aa: CASSRPEGPQHF
v_gene: TRBV4-1; j_gene: TRBJ2-7; d_gene: NA; abundance: NA; CDR3nt: TGCGCCAGCAGCCAAGTGAATCAGGGTCCCCTCGAGCAGTACTTC; CDR3aa: CASSQVNQGPLEQYF
v_gene: TRBV5-5; j_gene: TRBJ2-4; d_gene: TRBD1; abundance: few; CDR3nt: TGTGCCAGCAGCTTTAGGGACAGAAACATTCAGTACTTC; CDR3aa: CASSFRDRNIQYF
v_gene: TRBV6-5; j_gene: TRBJ1-1; d_gene: NA; abundance: NA; CDR3nt: TGTGCCAGCAGCTCCCTCGGGGCGGGGGCGTTTGAAGCTTTCTTT; CDR3aa: CASSSLGAGAFEAFF
v_gene: TRBV3-1; j_gene: TRBJ2-2; d_gene: TRBD1; abundance: NA; CDR3nt: TGTGCCAGCAGCCTGGGACAGGGCATTTCTATGTTTTTT; CDR3aa: CASSLGQGISMFF
v_gene: TRBV6-6; j_gene: TRBJ1-1; d_gene: TRBD1; abundance: few; CDR3nt: TGTGCCAGCAAAGATACAGGGGAGGGGACTGAAGCTTTCTTT; CDR3aa: CASKDTGEGTEAFF
v_gene: TRBV5-1; j_gene: TRBJ2-2; d_gene: NA; abundance: few; CDR3nt: TGCGCCAGCAGCTTGGCGTGGGAAACGAACACCGGGGAGCTGTTTTTT; CDR3aa: CASSLAWETNTGELFF
v_gene: TRBV12-3/TRBV12-4; j_gene: TRBJ2-4; d_gene: NA; abundance: NA; CDR3nt: TGTGCCAGCAGTCTTCTGGGGTTAGCCAAAAACATTCAGTACTTC; CDR3aa: CASSLLGLAKNIQYF
v_gene: TRBV11-2; j_gene: TRBJ2-5; d_gene: TRBD2; abundance: NA; CDR3nt: TGTGCCAGCAGCCCCCGGACTAGCGGGGGAGAGACCAAGTACTTC; CDR3aa: CASSPRTSGGETKYF
v_gene: TRBV7-2; j_gene: TRBJ2-1; d_gene: TRBD1; abundance: NA; CDR3nt: TGTGCCAGCAGGTCGCCGGGACAGGGGGATGAGCAGTTCTTC; CDR3aa: CASRSPGQGDEQFF
v_gene: TRBV10-2; j_gene: TRBJ1-4; d_gene: NA; abundance: NA; CDR3nt: TGCGCCAGCAGTGATCACACCCGTCAGGGGGAAAAACTGTTTTTT; CDR3aa: CASSDHTRQGEKLFF
v_gene: TRBV4-2; j_gene: TRBJ1-6; d_gene: NA; abundance: NA; CDR3nt: TGTGCCAGCAGCCAAGCTCGCTCACCCCTCCACTTT; CDR3aa: CASSQARSPLHF
v_gene: TRBV20-1; j_gene: TRBJ1-5; d_gene: NA; abundance: few; CDR3nt: TGCAGTGCTACTACCGAGGTTTCTGAGGGCCGGCAGCCCCAGCATTTT; CDR3aa: CSATTEVSEGRQPQHF
v_gene: TRBV5-1; j_gene: TRBJ2-2; d_gene: NA; abundance: many; CDR3nt: TGCGCCAGCAGCCTTACAGAGAAAAGCACCGGGGAGCTGTTTTTT; CDR3aa: CASSLTEKSTGELFF
v_gene: TRBV4-1; j_gene: TRBJ2-3; d_gene: TRBD2; abundance: few; CDR3nt: TGCGCCAGCAGCCCCCGAAGTAGCGGGGCCACAGATACGCAGTATTTT; CDR3aa: CASSPRSSGATDTQYF
v_gene: TRBV23-1; j_gene: TRBJ2-7; d_gene: NA; abundance: NA; CDR3nt: TGCGCCAGCAGTCACCCGGTTCTAGGGGGATGCTACGAGCAGTACTTC; CDR3aa: CASSHPVLGGCYEQYF
v_gene: TRBV7-2; j_gene: TRBJ2-3; d_gene: NA; abundance: NA; CDR3nt: TGTGCCAGCAGCTTCTACGGAACTAGCACAGATACGCAGTATTTT; CDR3aa: CASSFYGTSTDTQYF
v_gene: TRBV12-5; j_gene: TRBJ1-5; d_gene: TRBD1; abundance: NA; CDR3nt: TGTGCTAGTGGTTTGGCCAGGGGGATCCTTAATCAGCCCCAGCATTTT; CDR3aa: CASGLARGILNQPQHF
v_gene: TRBV6-5; j_gene: TRBJ1-2; d_gene: NA; abundance: NA; CDR3nt: TGTGCCAGCACCCCAGGACGGGACTATGGCTACACCTTC; CDR3aa: CASTPGRDYGYTF
v_gene: TRBV12-3/TRBV12-4; j_gene: TRBJ1-5; d_gene: NA; abundance: NA; CDR3nt: TGTGCCAGCAGTTTACCAGTCGGTCAGCCCCAGCATTTT; CDR3aa: CASSLPVGQPQHF
v_gene: TRBV27; j_gene: TRBJ1-6; d_gene: NA; abundance: NA; CDR3nt: TGTGCCAGCAGTTTATCGGGGGGGTCCCTCCACTTT; CDR3aa: CASSLSGGSLHF
v_gene: TRBV27; j_gene: TRBJ1-6; d_gene: NA; abundance: NA; CDR3nt: TGTGCCAGCAGTTTTCGGGAGAGAAGGTCCTATAATTCACCCCTCCACTTT; CDR3aa: CASSFRERRSYNSPLHF
v_gene: TRBV20-1; j_gene: TRBJ2-5; d_gene: TRBD1; abundance: NA; CDR3nt: TGCAGTGCGGCTCGGACAGGCGTCCAAGAGACCCAGTACTTC; CDR3aa: CSAARTGVQETQYF
v_gene: TRBV7-2; j_gene: TRBJ1-1; d_gene: NA; abundance: many; CDR3nt: TGTGCCAGCAGCTTAGCAGGAATGAACACTGAAGCTTTCTTT; CDR3aa: CASSLAGMNTEAFF
v_gene: TRBV7-9; j_gene: TRBJ1-2; d_gene: TRBD1; abundance: many; CDR3nt: TGTGCCAGCAGCCCGGGACAGAGATATGGCTACACCTTC; CDR3aa: CASSPGQRYGYTF
v_gene: TRBV15; j_gene: TRBJ2-3; d_gene: TRBD1; abundance: NA; CDR3nt: TGTGCCACCAGCAGTAGATGGACAGGGGGATCAGATACGCAGTATTTT; CDR3aa: CATSSRWTGGSDTQYF
v_gene: TRBV20-1; j_gene: TRBJ2-1; d_gene: TRBD2; abundance: few; CDR3nt: TGCAGTGCTAGAGTCCTGGCGGGGGGGACGAACAATGAGCAGTTCTTC; CDR3aa: CSARVLAGGTNNEQFF
v_gene: TRBV14; j_gene: TRBJ2-5; d_gene: TRBD1; abundance: NA; CDR3nt: TGTGCCAGCAGCCGAGGGACAGGACCACAAGAGACCCAGTACTTC; CDR3aa: CASSRGTGPQETQYF